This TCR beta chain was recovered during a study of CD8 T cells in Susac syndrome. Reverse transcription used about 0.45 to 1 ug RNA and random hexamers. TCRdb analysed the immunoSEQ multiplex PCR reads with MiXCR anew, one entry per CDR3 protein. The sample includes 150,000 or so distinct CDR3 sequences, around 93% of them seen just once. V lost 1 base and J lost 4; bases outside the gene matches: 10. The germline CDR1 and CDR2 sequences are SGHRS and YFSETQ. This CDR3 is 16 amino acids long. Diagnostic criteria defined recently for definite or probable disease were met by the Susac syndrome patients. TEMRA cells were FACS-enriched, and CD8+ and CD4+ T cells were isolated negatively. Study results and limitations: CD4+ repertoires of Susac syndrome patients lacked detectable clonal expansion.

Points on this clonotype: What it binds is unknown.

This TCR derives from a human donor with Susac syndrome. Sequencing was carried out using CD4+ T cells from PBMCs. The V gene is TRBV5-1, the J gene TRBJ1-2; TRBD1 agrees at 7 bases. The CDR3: CASSLLPGDSSYGYTF. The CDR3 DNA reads TGCGCCAGCAGCTTGCTGCCAGGGGACAGCTCCTATGGCTACACCTTC.